These 10 T cell receptor beta chains were sequenced from one sample in a study of blood T cell repertoires in COVID-19. TCRdb keeps only in-frame clones here, not all; method: immunoSEQ multiplex PCR. The sample lists under 95,000 clones, roughly 80% occurring once. Sequencing used peripheral blood. These receptors came from a human donor in a cohort sampled during active COVID-19.

Worth noting for this clone: Other DNA sequences from this sample encode an identical CDR3 as well. V usage is TRBV29-1 and J usage is TRBJ2-7; D is unresolved. CDR3 length: 11 residues. Germline loops: CDR1 SQVTM, CDR2 ANQGSEA. V was cut by 1 base and J by 3 bases, with 4 bases left in between. The CDR3 spells CSVEVSYEQYF. CDR3 nucleotides: TGCAGCGTTGAAGTGAGCTACGAGCAGTACTTC.

CDR3 sequence reads: CASSRHREGNEKLFF. CDR3 DNA: TGCGCCAGCAGCCGACACAGGGAGGGAAATGAAAAACTGTTTTTT. The chain uses TRBV4-3 and TRBJ1-4; the D gene is possibly TRBD1 (6 bases). The CDR3 contains 15 residues. Germline loops: CDR1 LGHNA, CDR2 YSLEER. V was pared by 4 bases and J by 5 bases, with 14 bases between.

V usage is TRBV25-1 and J usage is TRBJ2-6, with D perhaps matching TRBD1 (6 bases). Trimming pared 6 bases from V and 0 bases from J, leaving 9 bases between. The CDR3 runs 15 residues. Germline assignment: CDR1 MGHDK and CDR2 SYGVNS. The CDR3 region has the DNA TGTGCCAGCAGGGGACACCGCTCTGGGGCCAACGTCCTGACTTTC. Protein product: CASRGHRSGANVLTF.

This chain uses TRBV5-5 with TRBJ2-2, with 14 bases that match TRBD2. The CDR3 consists of 17 residues. Germline lookup yields CDR1 SGHKS and CDR2 YYEKEE (reference sequence). The V gene end was trimmed by 3 bases and the J gene end by 9 bases; junction bases not matched to a gene: 10. CDR3 DNA: TGTGCCAGCAGCTGGGGACTAGCGGGGGCCTCGGGACGGGAGCTGTTTTTT. This gives the protein CASSWGLAGASGRELFF.

Notes on this clone: Other DNA sequences in this specimen translate into the identical CDR3. The V call is TRBV5-1, the J call TRBJ2-5, with 8 positions matching TRBD1. With V trimmed by 0 bases and J by 2 bases, 3 bases remained unmatched. CDR1 is SGHRS and CDR2 is YFSETQ in the germline V gene. The CDR3 contains 15 residues. In DNA form, the CDR3 reads TGCGCCAGCAGCTTGGGGGGGACAGGTCAAGAGACCCAGTACTTC. Amino acid sequence: CASSLGGTGQETQYF.

V is TRBV6-6 and J is TRBJ2-5; no firm D call. Per the germline V gene, CDR1 is MNHNY and CDR2 is SVGAGI (reference sequence). CDR3 length: 11 amino acids. Trimming removed 4 bases at V and 5 bases at J, with 5 bases between. CDR3 in DNA: TGTGCCAGCAGTTTCAGGGAGACCCAGTACTTC. It codes for CASSFRETQYF.

The gene calls are TRBV6-1 and TRBJ2-5, with TRBD1 as a possible D gene (6 bases). The germline gives CDR1 MNHNS, CDR2 SASEGT. The V end lost 1 base, the J end lost 5 bases, and 11 bases lay between the germline ends. The CDR3 runs 14 residues. The CDR3 coding sequence is TGTGCCAGCAGTGAAGGGCAGGGGATCGAGACCCAGTACTTC. It is translated as CASSEGQGIETQYF.

The chain links TRBV25-1 to TRBJ1-1, with D uncertain. The V end lost 8 bases, the J end lost 0 bases, and 10 bases lay between the germline ends. The CDR3 length is 13 residues. Germline CDR1 is MGHDK and CDR2 is SYGVNS. DNA of the CDR3: TGTGCCAGCCAGCGCCTCATGAACACTGAAGCTTTCTTT. Translation gives CASQRLMNTEAFF.

This clone has just one count. The rearrangement links TRBV29-1 to TRBJ1-1; TRBD1 matches at 9 bases. The CDR3 is 15 residues long. V was pared by 6 bases and J by 0 bases, with 8 bases of the junction left unmatched. Per germline, CDR1 SQVTM and CDR2 ANQGSEA. The CDR3 spells CSVLRDRAMNTEAFF. CDR3 nucleotide sequence: TGCAGCGTGCTCCGGGACAGGGCCATGAACACTGAAGCTTTCTTT.

CDR3 nucleotides: TGTGCCAGCAGCCCCTCCAGGGTCTCACCCCTCCACTTT. It translates to CASSPSRVSPLHF. The gene calls are TRBV11-2 and TRBJ1-6; D perhaps matches TRBD1 (5 bases). CDR3 length equals 13 residues. Deletions cut 5 bases from V and 10 bases from J, with 12 bases between. CDR1 SGHAT and CDR2 FQNNGV come from the germline V gene.